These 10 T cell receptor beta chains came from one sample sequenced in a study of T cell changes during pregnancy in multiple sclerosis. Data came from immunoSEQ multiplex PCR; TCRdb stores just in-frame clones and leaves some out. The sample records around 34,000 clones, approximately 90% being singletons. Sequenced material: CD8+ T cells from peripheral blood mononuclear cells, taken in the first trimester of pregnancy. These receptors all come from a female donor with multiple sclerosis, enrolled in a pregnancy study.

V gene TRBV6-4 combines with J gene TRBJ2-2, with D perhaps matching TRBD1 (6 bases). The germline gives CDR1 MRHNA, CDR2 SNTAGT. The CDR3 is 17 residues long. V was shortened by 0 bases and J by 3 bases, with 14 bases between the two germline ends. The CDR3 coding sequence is TGTGCCAGCAGTGACTCTTCGGACAGTAGAGACACCGGGGAGCTGTTTTTT. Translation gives CASSDSSDSRDTGELFF.

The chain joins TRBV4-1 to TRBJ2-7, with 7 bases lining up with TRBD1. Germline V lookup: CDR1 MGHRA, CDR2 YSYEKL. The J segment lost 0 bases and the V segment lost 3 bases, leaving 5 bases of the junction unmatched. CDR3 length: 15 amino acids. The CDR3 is CASSHGQDSSYEQYF. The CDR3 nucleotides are TGCGCCAGCAGCCACGGACAGGATAGCTCCTACGAGCAGTACTTC.

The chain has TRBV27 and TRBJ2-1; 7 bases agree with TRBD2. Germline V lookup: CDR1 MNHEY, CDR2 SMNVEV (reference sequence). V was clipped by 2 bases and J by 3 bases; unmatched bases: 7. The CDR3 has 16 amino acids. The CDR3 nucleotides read TGTGCCAGCAGTTTAGGGGGGGTAGTTAGCTACAATGAGCAGTTCTTC. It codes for CASSLGGVVSYNEQFF.

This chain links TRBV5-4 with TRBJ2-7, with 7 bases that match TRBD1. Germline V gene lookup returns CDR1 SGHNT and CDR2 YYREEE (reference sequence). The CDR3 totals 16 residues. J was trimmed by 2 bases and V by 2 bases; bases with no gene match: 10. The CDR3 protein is CASSLTTGTATYEQYF. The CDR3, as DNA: TGTGCCAGCAGCTTAACCACTGGGACAGCTACCTACGAGCAGTACTTC.

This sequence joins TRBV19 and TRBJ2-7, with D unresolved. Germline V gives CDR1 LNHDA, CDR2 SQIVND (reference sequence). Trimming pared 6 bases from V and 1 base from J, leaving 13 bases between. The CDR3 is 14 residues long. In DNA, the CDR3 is TGTGCCAGTAGCGATCAAATAGAATCCTACGAGCAGTACTTC. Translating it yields CASSDQIESYEQYF.

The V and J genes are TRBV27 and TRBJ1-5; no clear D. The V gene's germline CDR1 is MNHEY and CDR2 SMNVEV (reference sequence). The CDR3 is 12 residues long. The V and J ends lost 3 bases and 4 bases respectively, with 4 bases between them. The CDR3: CASSFLNQPQHF. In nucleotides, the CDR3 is TGTGCCAGCAGTTTCTTAAATCAGCCCCAGCATTTT.

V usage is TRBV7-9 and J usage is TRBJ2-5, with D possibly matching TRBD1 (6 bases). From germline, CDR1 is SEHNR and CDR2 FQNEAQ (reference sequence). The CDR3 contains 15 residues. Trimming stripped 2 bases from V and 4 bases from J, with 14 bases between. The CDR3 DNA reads TGTGCCAGCAGCTTATTTCAGGGGTCGGGAGAGACCCAGTACTTC. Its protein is CASSLFQGSGETQYF.

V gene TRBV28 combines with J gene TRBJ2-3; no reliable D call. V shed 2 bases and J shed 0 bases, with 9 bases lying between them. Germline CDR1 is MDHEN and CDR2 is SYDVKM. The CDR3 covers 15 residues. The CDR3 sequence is CASSLTLDSTDTQYF. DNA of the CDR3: TGTGCCAGCAGTTTAACCCTAGACAGCACAGATACGCAGTATTTT.

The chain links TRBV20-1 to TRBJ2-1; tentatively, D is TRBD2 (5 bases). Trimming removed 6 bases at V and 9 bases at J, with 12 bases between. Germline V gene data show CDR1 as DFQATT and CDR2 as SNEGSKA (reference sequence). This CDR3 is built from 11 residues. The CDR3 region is CSASLVGEQFF. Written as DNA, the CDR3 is TGCAGTGCCTCACTAGTAGGTGAGCAGTTCTTC.

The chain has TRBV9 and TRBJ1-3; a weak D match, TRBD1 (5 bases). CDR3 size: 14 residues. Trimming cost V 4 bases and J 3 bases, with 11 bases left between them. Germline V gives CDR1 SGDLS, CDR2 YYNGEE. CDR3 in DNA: TGTGCCAGCAGCCCAGGACATCATGGAAACACCATATATTTT. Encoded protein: CASSPGHHGNTIYF.